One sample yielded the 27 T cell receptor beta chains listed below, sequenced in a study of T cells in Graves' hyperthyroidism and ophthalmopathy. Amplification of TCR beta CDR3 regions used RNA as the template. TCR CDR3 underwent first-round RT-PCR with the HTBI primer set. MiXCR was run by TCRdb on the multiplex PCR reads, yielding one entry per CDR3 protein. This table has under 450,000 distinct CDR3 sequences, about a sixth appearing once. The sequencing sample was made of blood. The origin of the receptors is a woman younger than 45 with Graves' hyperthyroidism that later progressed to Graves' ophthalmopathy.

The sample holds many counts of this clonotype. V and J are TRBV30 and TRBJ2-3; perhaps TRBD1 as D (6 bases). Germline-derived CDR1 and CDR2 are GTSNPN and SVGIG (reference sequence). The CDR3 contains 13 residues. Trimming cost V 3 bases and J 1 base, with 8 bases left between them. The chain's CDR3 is CAWSEGGTDTQYF. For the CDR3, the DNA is TGTGCCTGGAGCGAGGGGGGCACAGATACGCAGTATTTT.

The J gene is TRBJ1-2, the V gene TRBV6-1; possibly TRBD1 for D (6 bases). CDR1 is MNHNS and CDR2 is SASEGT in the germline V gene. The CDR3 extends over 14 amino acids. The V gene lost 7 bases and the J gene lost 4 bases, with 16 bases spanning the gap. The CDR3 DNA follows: TGTGCCAGCAATAAACAGGGCGCAACCTATGGCTACACCTTC. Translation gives CASNKQGATYGYTF.

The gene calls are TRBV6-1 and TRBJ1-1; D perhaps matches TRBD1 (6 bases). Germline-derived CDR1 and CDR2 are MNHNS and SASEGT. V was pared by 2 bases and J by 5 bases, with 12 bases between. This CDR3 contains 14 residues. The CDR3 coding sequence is TGTGCCAGCAGTGAACTGGGGGCTGGAACTGAAGCTTTCTTT. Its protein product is CASSELGAGTEAFF.

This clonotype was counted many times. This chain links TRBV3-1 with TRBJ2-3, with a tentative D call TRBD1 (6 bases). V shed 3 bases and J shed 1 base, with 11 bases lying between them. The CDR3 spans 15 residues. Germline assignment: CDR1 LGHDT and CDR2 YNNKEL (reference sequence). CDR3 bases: TGTGCCAGCAGCCAGTCAGGGGATCGCACAGATACGCAGTATTTT. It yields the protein CASSQSGDRTDTQYF.

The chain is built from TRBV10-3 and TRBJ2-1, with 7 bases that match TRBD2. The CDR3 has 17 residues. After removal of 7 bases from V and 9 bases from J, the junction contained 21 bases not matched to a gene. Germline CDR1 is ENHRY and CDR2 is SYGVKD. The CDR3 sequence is CAINADPLSSGKGEQFF. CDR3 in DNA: TGTGCCATCAACGCGGACCCCTTGTCTAGCGGAAAGGGTGAGCAGTTCTTC.

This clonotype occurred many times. CDR3 sequence reads: CASSLVRGPINYGYTF. CDR3 nucleotide sequence: TGTGCCAGCAGTCTTGTGAGGGGGCCGATAAACTATGGCTACACCTTC. The rearrangement joins TRBV2 to TRBJ1-2; 7 bases map to TRBD1. CDR1 and CDR2 (germline): SNHLY, FYNNEI. The trim removed 5 bases at V and 2 bases at J, leaving 11 bases unmatched. The CDR3 extends over 16 amino acids.

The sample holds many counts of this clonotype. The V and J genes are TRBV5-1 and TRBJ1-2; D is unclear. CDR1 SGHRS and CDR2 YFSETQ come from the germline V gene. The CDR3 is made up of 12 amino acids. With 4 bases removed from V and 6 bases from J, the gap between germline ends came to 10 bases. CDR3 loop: CASSILGDGYTF. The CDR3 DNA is TGCGCCAGCAGCATCCTAGGAGATGGCTACACCTTC.

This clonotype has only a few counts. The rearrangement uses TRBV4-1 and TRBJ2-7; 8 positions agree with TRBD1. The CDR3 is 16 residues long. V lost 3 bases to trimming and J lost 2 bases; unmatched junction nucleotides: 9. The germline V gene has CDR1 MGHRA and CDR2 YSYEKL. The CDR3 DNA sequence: TGCGCCAGCAGCCAGATACCGGGACAGGCCCCCTACGAGCAGTACTTC. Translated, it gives CASSQIPGQAPYEQYF.

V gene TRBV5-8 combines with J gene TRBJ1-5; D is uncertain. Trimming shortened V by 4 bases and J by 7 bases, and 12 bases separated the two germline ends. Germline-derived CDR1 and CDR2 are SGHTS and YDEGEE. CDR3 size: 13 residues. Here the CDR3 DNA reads TGTGCCAGCAGCCTTTTGTTTGGGCAGCCCCAGCATTTT. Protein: CASSLLFGQPQHF.

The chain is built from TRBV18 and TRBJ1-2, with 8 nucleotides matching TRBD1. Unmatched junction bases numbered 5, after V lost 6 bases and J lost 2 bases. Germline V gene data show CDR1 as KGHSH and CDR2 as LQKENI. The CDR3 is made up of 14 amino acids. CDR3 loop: CASSPGTGNYGYTF. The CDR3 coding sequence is TGTGCCAGCTCGCCGGGGACAGGAAACTATGGCTACACCTTC. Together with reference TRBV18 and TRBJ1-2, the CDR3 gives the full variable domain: NAGVMQNPRHLVRRRGQEARLRCSPMKGHSHVYWYRQLPEEGLKFMVYLQKENIIDESGMPKERFSAEFPKEGPSILRIQQVVRGDSAAYFCASSPGTGNYGYTFGSGTRLTVV.

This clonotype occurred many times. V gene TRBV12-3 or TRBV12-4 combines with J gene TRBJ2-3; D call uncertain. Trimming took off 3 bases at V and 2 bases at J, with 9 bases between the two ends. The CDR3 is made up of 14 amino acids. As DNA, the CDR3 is TGTGCCAGCAGTTTCGGGCAGATCACAGATACGCAGTATTTT. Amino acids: CASSFGQITDTQYF.

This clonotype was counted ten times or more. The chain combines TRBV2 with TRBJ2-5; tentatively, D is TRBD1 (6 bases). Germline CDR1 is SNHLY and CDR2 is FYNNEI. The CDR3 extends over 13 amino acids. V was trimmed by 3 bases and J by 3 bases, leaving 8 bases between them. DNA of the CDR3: TGTGCCAGCAGTGAGTACAGGGAAGAGACCCAGTACTTC. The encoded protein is CASSEYREETQYF.

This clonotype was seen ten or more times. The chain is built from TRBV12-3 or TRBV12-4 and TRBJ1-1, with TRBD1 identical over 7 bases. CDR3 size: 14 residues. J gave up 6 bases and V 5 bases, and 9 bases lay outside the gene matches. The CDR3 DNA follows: TGTGCCAGCAGTCTCCAGGGGGGTGTTGCTGAAGCTTTCTTT. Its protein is CASSLQGGVAEAFF.

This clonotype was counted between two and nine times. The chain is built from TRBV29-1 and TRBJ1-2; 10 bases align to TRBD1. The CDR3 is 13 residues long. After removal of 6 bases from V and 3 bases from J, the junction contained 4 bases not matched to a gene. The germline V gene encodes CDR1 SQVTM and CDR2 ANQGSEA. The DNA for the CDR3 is TGCAGCGTCCGGGACAGGGGATACTATGGCTACACCTTC. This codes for CSVRDRGYYGYTF.

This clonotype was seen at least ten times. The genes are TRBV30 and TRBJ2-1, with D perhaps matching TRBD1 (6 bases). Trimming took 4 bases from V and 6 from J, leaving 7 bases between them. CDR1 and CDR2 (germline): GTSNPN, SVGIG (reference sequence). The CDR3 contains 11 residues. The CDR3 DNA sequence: TGTGCCTGGACAGGGGTCAATGAGCAGTTCTTC. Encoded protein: CAWTGVNEQFF.

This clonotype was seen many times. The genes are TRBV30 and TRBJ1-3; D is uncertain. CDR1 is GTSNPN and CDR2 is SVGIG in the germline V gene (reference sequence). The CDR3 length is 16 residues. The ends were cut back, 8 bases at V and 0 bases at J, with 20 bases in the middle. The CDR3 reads CALRGGLTSSGNTIYF. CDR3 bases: TGTGCCCTTAGAGGCGGACTGACCTCCTCTGGAAACACCATATATTTT.

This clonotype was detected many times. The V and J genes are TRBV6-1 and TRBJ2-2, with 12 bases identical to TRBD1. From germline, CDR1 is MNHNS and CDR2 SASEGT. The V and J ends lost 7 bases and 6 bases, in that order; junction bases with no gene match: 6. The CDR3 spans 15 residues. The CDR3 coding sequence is TGTGCCAGCAACCGGGACAGGGGGCTCGCCGGGGAGCTGTTTTTT. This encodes CASNRDRGLAGELFF.

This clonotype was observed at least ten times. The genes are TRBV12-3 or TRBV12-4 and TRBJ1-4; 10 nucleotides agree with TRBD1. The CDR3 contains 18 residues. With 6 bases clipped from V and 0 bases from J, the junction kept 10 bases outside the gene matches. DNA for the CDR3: TGTGCCAGCAGACAGACCGGGACAGGGGCCGCAACTAATGAAAAACTGTTTTTT. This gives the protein CASRQTGTGAATNEKLFF.

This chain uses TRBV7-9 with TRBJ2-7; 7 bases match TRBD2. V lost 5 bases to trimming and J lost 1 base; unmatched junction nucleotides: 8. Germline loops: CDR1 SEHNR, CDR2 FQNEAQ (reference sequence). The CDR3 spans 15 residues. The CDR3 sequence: CASSARDYSSYEQYF. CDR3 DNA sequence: TGTGCCAGCAGCGCTCGGGACTACAGTTCCTACGAGCAGTACTTC.

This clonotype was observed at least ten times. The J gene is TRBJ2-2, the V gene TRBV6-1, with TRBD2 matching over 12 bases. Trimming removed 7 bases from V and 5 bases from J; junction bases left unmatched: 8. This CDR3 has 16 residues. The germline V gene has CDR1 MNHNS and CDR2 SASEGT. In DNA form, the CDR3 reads TGTGCCAGCACCCGCCTAGCGGGAGGGCCTACCGGGGAGCTGTTTTTT. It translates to CASTRLAGGPTGELFF.

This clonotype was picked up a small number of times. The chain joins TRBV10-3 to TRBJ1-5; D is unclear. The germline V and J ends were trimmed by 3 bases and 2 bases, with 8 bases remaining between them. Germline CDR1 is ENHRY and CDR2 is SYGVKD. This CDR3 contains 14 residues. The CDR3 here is CAISDRGRNQPQHF. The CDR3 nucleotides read TGTGCCATCAGTGACCGAGGTCGCAATCAGCCCCAGCATTTT.

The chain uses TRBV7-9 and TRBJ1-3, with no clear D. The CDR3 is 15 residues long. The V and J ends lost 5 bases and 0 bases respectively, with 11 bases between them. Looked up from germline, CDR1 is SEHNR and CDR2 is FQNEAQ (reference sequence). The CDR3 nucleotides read TGTGCCAGCAGCCCTACAGTCGGCTCTGGAAACACCATATATTTT. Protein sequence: CASSPTVGSGNTIYF.

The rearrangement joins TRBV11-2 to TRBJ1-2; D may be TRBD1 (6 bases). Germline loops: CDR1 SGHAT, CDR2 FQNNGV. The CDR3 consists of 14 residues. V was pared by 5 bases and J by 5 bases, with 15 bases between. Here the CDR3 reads CASSTQRDTYGYTF. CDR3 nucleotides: TGTGCCAGCAGCACCCAACGGGACACTTATGGCTACACCTTC.

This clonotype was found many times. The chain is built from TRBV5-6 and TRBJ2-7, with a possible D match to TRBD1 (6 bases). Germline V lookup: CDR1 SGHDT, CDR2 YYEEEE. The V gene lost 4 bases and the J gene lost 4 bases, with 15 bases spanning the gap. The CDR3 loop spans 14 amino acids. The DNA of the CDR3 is TGTGCCAGCAGCCTCCGGGACAACGATTACGAGCAGTACTTC. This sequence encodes CASSLRDNDYEQYF.

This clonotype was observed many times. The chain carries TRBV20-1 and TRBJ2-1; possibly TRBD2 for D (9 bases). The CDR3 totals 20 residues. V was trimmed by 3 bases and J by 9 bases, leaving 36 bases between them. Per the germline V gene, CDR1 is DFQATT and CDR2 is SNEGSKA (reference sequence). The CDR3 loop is CSASDQADRGRLAEWGEQFF. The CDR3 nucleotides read TGCAGTGCTAGCGATCAGGCTGACAGGGGTCGACTAGCGGAGTGGGGTGAGCAGTTCTTC.

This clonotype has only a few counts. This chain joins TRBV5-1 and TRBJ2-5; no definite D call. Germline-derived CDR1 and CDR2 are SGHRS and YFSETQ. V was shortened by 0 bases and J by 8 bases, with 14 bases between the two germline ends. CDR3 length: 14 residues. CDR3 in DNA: TGCGCCAGCAGCTTGGTGGGAACGATAAGAACCCAGTACTTC. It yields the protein CASSLVGTIRTQYF.

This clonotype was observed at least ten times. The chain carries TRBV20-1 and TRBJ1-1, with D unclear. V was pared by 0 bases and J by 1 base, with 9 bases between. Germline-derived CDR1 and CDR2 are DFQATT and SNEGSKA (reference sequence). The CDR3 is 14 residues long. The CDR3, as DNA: TGCAGTGCTAGAGATACTCAAACGAACACTGAAGCTTTCTTT. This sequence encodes CSARDTQTNTEAFF.